This T cell receptor (beta chain) was sequenced during a study of cytomegalovirus exposure and HLA in healthy donors. Whole-study results and caveats: The authors enumerated around 150 TCR beta chains as linked to cytomegalovirus.

Sequenced by immunoSEQ multiplex PCR; TCRdb stores in-frame clones only, minus some. The data show 80,000 to 95,000 clones, around 93% seen once. On this clone: Its antigen remains unknown.

Germline CDR1 reads SGHTA; CDR2 reads FQGNSA. J gave up 9 bases and V 5 bases, and 8 bases lay outside the gene matches. The CDR3 is 13 amino acids. This receptor was taken from a woman under 40 in good health and CMV-seropositive. The chain recombines TRBV7-2 with TRBJ2-3; 7 bases map to TRBD1. The specimen was PBMCs. CDR3 in amino acids: CASSESNRGTQYF. The CDR3 nucleotides read TGTGCCAGCAGCGAATCAAACAGGGGAACGCAGTATTTT.